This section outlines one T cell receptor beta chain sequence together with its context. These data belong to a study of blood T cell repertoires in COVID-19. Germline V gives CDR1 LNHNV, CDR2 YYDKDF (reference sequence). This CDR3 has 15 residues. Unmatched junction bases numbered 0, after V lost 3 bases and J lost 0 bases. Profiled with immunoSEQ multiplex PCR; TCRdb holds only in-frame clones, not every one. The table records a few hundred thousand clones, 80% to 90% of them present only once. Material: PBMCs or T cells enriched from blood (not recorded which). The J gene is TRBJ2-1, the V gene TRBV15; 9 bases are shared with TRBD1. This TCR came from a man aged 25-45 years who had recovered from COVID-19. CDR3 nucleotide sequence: TGTGCCACCAGCAGGGACAGGGGCTCCTACAATGAGCAGTTCTTC. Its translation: CATSRDRGSYNEQFF. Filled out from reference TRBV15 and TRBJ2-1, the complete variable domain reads DAMVIQNPRYQVTQFGKPVTLSCSQTLNHNVMYWYQQKSSQAPKLLFHYYDKDFNNEADTPDNFQSRRPNTSFCFLDIRSPGLGDTAMYLCATSRDRGSYNEQFFGPGTRLTVL.